Below, 6 T cell receptor beta chains from the same sample are listed, as sequenced in a study of T cells in localized non-small cell lung cancer. Repertoires were generated with immunoSEQ multiplex PCR, while TCRdb's copy carries only in-frame clones and drops some. This table holds about 23,000 clones, roughly nine tenths found once. The sample consisted of peripheral blood, taken before any cancer treatment. All receptors come from a woman aged 35 to 70 with stage I lung adenocarcinoma.

Written as DNA, the CDR3 is TGCGCCAGCAGGCTCCTCTCTGGAAACACCATATATTTT. Translation: CASRLLSGNTIYF. V and J are TRBV10-2 and TRBJ1-3; no definite D call. Germline CDR1 and CDR2: WSHSY and SAAADI. V lost 6 bases and J lost 0, with 6 bases in between. This CDR3 comprises 13 residues.

V is TRBV7-9 and J is TRBJ1-5; no firm D call. Germline V gives CDR1 SEHNR, CDR2 FQNEAQ (reference sequence). The CDR3 consists of 12 residues. Trimming left V 4 bases short and J 7 bases short, with 8 bases between. CDR3 nucleotide sequence: TGTGCCAGCAGCTACCCCGGCCAGCCCCAGCATTTT. As protein: CASSYPGQPQHF.

The CDR3 DNA reads TGTGCCAGCAGCCCAATGATAGGGACTGGAAACACCATATATTTT. It encodes CASSPMIGTGNTIYF. The V gene is TRBV7-2, the J gene TRBJ1-3; no definite D call. Germline CDR1 and CDR2: SGHTA and FQGNSA. CDR3 length equals 15 residues. V was shortened by 5 bases and J by 2 bases, with 13 bases between the two germline ends.

This chain uses TRBV6-1 with TRBJ1-1; TRBD1 matches 10 bases. The germline gives CDR1 MNHNS, CDR2 SASEGT. This CDR3 has 14 amino acids. Trimming took 7 bases from V and 2 from J; bases not matched to a gene: 4. CDR3 amino acids: CASMRDRGNTEAFF. The CDR3 coding sequence is TGTGCCAGCATGCGGGACAGGGGAAACACTGAAGCTTTCTTT.

V is TRBV7-2 and J is TRBJ2-1; 10 nucleotides align to TRBD2. This CDR3 has 16 amino acids. Germline CDR1 SGHTA, CDR2 FQGNSA. The V and J ends lost 0 bases and 9 bases, in that order; junction bases with no gene match: 8. CDR3 nucleotide sequence: TGTGCCAGCAGCTTAGCTCTAGCGGGAGTAATAGGTGAGCAGTTCTTC. This translates into CASSLALAGVIGEQFF.

The chain employs TRBV5-1 and TRBJ1-2; no firm D call. Germline lookup yields CDR1 SGHRS and CDR2 YFSETQ. Trimming removed 0 bases from V and 2 bases from J, with 8 bases in between. The CDR3 totals 14 residues. DNA of the CDR3: TGCGCCAGCAGCTTGGAGGCGTACAACTATGGCTACACCTTC. This gives the protein CASSLEAYNYGYTF.